The present T cell receptor beta chain was sequenced within a study of shared T cell receptors in the human thymus (dated by TCRdb to the early 2020s). Regarding the study in general: The study examined how the human thymus generates shared, self-reactive T-cell receptor alpha chains.

Libraries were constructed by the immunoSEQ multiplex PCR assay. As stored in TCRdb, this immuneACCESS dataset retains in-frame rearrangements with V and J assigned. A fraction of the clones does not appear; measured against another copy, unresolved V genes explain less than half of the discrepancy, and the remainder lacks a known reason. In all, the sample holds 450,000 to 650,000 clones, and roughly 74% of those were seen once. The top ten clones comprise more than 0.01% of the sample. As encoded in the germline V gene (reference sequence), CDR1 is SEHNR while CDR2 is FQNEAQ. Cut back by 5 bases and 4 bases, the V and J ends lie 10 bases apart. Including the terminal cysteine and phenylalanine, the CDR3 comprises 13 residues. Left in the record is the CDR3 DNA by itself, 39 bases read in frame from the first base. This clone was detected once. Its recognized antigen is unknown. Per-base qualities were not stored, and no clone one base away is much larger.

This sample was shared with a second study, whose subject was human thymus T cells. According to the second study: Donors were immunologically healthy infants undergoing open corrective cardiac surgery for congenital heart defects in Finland. The thymus tissue came from surgical resects taken out during corrective cardiac surgery. Both the thymic and the peripheral blood repertoires appeared to show biased V and J gene segment usage. Highly overlapping thymic TCR repertoires among unrelated individuals were reported in the related research. The study characterized TCR alpha and beta repertoires from roughly eight infant thymus samples and a few related peripheral blood samples. Donor ages ranged from roughly 6 to 250 days, and the cohort comprised roughly 6 male and a couple of female infants. Thymocytes were released mechanically from tissue and stored at -70 °C as pellets of roughly 9-31 million cells. A QIAsymphony instrument was used to extract genomic DNA from the frozen cell pellets. Using the immunoSEQ multiplex PCR assay, the TCRB and TCRAD loci were amplified from a standardized quantity of quality-controlled genomic DNA. The amplicons spanned the V(D)J region and were long enough to cover the CDR3 and allow V and J genes to be identified. The commercial immunoSEQ service was used to sequence amplicons on an Illumina platform. Primer bias and sequencing errors were corrected as previously described, and TCRAD and TCRB were defined on the basis of the IMGT database. immunoSEQ Analyzer 3.0 and VDJTools were used for repertoire analysis, which covered basic statistics, V/J segment usage, diversity estimates, rarefaction and pairwise overlap. Chao1, ChaoE, Efron-Thisted, Shannon and inverse Simpson indices were used to estimate diversity, which was also estimated on datasets down-sampled to the smallest sample. Repertoire overlap used strict matching of CDR3 nucleotide sequence, V gene and J gene, with Jaccard-based multidimensional scaling clustering. On average, approximately 790,000 unique TCRB clonotypes were obtained from thymus samples, compared with about 84,000 from blood samples.

Sequencing was done on a sample of thymocytes. The TCR originated in a boy less than two years old with a congenital heart defect. Donor details come from another sample of the same person, matched by shared clones. This chain joins TRBV7-9 to TRBJ2-3, with the D gene not confidently named. The CDR3 protein is CASSRSFADTQYF. The nucleotides read TGTGCCAGCAGCCGGAGTTTCGCAGATACGCAGTATTTT.